This T cell receptor (beta chain) was identified during a study of shared clonotypes between healthy human individuals. The CDR3 contains 14 residues. Germline values: CDR1 SGHTA, CDR2 FQGNSA. The germline V and J ends were trimmed by 4 bases and 0 bases, with 9 bases remaining between them. Study-wide points: All-four-donor shared clonotypes had higher generation probabilities than non-shared clonotypes did. With few donors, the genetic and exposure-history diversity represented was limited. The study found 4.5% to 6% of naive CD4 clonotypes shared across several donors.

With respect to this clone: Its antigen is not known. The same CDR3 also results from other DNA sequences found in this sample.

Each replicate PCR on the sorted subsets used 200 to 250 ng DNA (around 30,000 T cell genomes). TCRdb's copy holds only in-frame clones and misses some; the assay was immunoSEQ multiplex PCR. The data show over 2 million clones, 85% to 95% seen once. The gene calls are TRBV7-2 and TRBJ2-5, with a tentative D call TRBD1 (6 bases). The sample consisted of naive CD4+ T cells from PBMCs. Subset given: CD45RA+ positively selected. The receptor comes from a young man in good health. Some clones in this sample may be carry-over from other donors' samples. CDR3: CASSWGRYQETQYF. Here the CDR3 DNA reads TGTGCCAGCAGCTGGGGGCGGTACCAAGAGACCCAGTACTTC.